This T cell receptor (beta chain) was sequenced during a study of cytomegalovirus exposure and HLA in healthy donors. Across the whole study: A previous analysis identified about 110 million unique TCR beta sequences derived from about 180 million T cells. General study points: For TCR beta chains, V- and J-gene trimming was later linked to a missense DCLRE1C variant. Clonal expansion, a later analysis showed, was greater in HLA-associated TCR beta chains than in equally common others. Some 150 TCR beta chains were listed as cytomegalovirus-associated.

As to this clone: Its specificity is unknown.

Trimming took 6 bases from V and 7 from J, leaving 16 bases between them. CDR3 size: 13 residues. Germline lookup yields CDR1 SQVTM and CDR2 ANQGSEA. PCR involved 60 Vbeta and 13 Jbeta primers. The assay was immunoSEQ multiplex PCR, and TCRdb's table has in-frame clones only and misses some. The sample contains approximately 100,000 clones, under 80% of which appear only once. The sample comprised PBMCs. The J gene is TRBJ2-4, the V gene TRBV29-1; D may be TRBD1 (6 bases). This TCR came from a man in his sixties in good health and CMV-seronegative. The CDR3 coding sequence is TGCAGCGTCGCGGACAGCTCTCGGAACATTCAGTACTTC. Translated, it gives CSVADSSRNIQYF.